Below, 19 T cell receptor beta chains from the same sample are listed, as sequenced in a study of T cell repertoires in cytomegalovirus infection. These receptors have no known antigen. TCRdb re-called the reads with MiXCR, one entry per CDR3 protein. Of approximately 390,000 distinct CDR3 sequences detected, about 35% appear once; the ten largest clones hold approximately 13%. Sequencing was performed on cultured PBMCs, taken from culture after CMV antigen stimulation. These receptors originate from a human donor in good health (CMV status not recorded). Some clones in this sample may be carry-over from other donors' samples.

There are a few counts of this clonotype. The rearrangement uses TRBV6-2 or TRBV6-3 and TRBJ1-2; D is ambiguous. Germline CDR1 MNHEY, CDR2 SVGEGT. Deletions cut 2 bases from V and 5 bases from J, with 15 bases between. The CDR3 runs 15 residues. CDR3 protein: CASSYQGSAGYGYTF. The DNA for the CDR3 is TGTGCCAGCAGTTACCAAGGTTCCGCGGGATATGGCTACACCTTC.

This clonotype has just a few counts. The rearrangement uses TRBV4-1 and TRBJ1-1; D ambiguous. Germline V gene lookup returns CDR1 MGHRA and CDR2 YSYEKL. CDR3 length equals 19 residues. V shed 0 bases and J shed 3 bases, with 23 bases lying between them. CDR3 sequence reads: CASSQETQYSFQRDTEAFF. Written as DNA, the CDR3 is TGCGCCAGCAGCCAAGAAACACAATACAGTTTCCAGAGGGACACTGAAGCTTTCTTT.

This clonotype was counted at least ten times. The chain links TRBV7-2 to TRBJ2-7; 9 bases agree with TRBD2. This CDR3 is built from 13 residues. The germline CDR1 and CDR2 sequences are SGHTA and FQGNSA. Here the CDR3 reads CASSLAGRHEQYV. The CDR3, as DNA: TGTGCCAGCAGCCTAGCGGGACGTCACGAGCAGTACGTC.

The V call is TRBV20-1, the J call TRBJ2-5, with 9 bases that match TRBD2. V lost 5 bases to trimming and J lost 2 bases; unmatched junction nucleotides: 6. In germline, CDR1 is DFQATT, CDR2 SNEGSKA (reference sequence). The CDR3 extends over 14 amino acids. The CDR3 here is CSAARLAGQETQYF. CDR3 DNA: TGCAGTGCTGCAAGGCTAGCGGGGCAAGAGACCCAGTACTTC.

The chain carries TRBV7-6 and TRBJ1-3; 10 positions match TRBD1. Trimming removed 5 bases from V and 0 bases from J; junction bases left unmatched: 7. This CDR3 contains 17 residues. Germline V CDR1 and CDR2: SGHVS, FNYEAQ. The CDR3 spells CASSPGQGLSSGNTIYF. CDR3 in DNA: TGTGCCAGCAGCCCGGGACAGGGGTTGAGCTCTGGAAACACCATATATTTT.

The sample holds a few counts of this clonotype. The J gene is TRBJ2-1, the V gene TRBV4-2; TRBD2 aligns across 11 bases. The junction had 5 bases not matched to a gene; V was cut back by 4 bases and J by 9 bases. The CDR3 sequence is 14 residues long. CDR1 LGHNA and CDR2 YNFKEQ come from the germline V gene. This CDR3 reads CASSRSGRAAEQFF. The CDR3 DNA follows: TGTGCCAGCAGCCGTAGCGGGAGGGCCGCTGAGCAGTTCTTC.

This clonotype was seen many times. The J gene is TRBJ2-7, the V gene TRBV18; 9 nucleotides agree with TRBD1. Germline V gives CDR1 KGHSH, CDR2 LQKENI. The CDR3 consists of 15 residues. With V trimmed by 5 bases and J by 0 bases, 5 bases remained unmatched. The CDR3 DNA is TGTGCCAGCTCAGGGACAGGGAAGAGCTCCTACGAGCAGTACTTC. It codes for CASSGTGKSSYEQYF.

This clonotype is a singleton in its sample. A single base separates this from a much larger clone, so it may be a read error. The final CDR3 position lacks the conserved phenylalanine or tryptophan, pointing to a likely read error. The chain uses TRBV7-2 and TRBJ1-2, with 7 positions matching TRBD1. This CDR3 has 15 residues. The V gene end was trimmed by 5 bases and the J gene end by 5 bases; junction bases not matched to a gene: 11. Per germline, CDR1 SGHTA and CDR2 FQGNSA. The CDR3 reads CASSIQGSLDYGYTV. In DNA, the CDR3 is TGTGCCAGCAGCATACAGGGGTCGTTGGATTATGGCTACACCGTC.

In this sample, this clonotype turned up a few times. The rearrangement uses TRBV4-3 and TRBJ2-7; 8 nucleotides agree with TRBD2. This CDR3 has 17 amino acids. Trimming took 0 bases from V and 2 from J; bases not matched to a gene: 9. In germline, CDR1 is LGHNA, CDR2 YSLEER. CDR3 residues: CASSQEGRGRPTYEQYF. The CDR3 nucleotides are TGCGCCAGCAGCCAAGAGGGTCGCGGGAGGCCTACCTACGAGCAGTACTTC.

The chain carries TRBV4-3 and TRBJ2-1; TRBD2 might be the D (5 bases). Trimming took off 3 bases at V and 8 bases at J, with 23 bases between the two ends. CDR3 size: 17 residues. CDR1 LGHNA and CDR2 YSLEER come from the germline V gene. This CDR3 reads CASSHPQRSAGLDEQFF. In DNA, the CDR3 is TGCGCCAGCAGCCACCCCCAGCGGTCGGCCGGGTTGGATGAGCAGTTCTTC.

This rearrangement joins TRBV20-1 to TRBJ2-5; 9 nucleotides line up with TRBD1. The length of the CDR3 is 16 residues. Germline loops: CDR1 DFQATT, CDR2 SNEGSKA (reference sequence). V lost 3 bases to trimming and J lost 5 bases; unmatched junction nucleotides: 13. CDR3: CSASEARQGVRETQYF. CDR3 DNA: TGCAGTGCTAGTGAAGCGAGACAGGGGGTTCGGGAGACCCAGTACTTC.

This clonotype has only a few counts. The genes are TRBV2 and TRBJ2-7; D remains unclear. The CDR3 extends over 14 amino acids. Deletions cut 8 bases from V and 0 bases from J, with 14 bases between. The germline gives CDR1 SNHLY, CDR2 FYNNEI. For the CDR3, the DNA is TGTGCCAGCCAATACGACTCCTCCTCCTACGAGCAGTACTTC. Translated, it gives CASQYDSSSYEQYF.

CDR3 in DNA: TGTGCCAGCAGTTATTCGAAGGATTGGATGCAGAATGAAAAACTGTTTTTT. As protein: CASSYSKDWMQNEKLFF. The V gene is TRBV6-2 or TRBV6-3, the J gene TRBJ1-4; D remains ambiguous. The CDR3 is 17 residues long. Germline loops: CDR1 MNHEY, CDR2 SVGEGT. V dropped 3 bases and J dropped 5 bases, with 19 bases sitting between them.

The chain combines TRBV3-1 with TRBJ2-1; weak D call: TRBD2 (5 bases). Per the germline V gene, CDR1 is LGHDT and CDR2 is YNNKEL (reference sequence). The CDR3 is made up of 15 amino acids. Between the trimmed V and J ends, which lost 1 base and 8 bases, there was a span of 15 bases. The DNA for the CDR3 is TGTGCCAGCAGCCAAGCGGTTCTAGCCGGGGATGAGCAGTTCTTC. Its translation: CASSQAVLAGDEQFF.

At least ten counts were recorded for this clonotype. The CDR3 spells CASSLGPRTSGIPTMRDTQYF. The DNA for the CDR3 is TGTGCCAGCAGCTTAGGTCCTCGGACTAGCGGGATTCCGACCATGCGGGATACGCAGTATTTT. The chain combines TRBV7-2 with TRBJ2-3; 12 nucleotides match TRBD2. Trimming cost V 1 base and J 6 bases; bases outside gene matches: 20. The CDR3 is made up of 21 amino acids. Looked up from germline, CDR1 is SGHTA and CDR2 is FQGNSA. Complete variable domain (other parts from reference TRBV7-2 and TRBJ2-3): GAGVSQSPSNKVTEKGKDVELRCDPISGHTALYWYRQSLGQGLEFLIYFQGNSAPDKSGLPSDRFSAERTGGSVSTLTIQRTQQEDSAVYLCASSLGPRTSGIPTMRDTQYFGPGTRLTVL.

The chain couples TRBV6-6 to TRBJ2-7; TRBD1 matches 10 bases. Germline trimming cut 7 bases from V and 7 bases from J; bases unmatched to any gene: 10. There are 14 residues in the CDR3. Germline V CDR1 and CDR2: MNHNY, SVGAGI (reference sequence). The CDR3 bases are TGTGCCAGCACTAACTGGGACAGGGGCAGGGAGCAGTACTTC. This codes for CASTNWDRGREQYF.

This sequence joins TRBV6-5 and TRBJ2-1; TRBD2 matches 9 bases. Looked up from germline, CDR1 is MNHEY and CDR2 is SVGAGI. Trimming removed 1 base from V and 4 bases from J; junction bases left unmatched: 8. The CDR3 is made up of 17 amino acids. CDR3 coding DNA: TGTGCCAGCAGTTACTATGGCCGGCTAGCGGGATACAATGAGCAGTTCTTC. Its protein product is CASSYYGRLAGYNEQFF.

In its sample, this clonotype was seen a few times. The CDR3 DNA reads as TGTGCCAGCAGCTCCCAAAGGGGGCATGACTATGGCTACACCTTC. This sequence encodes CASSSQRGHDYGYTF. The chain couples TRBV7-2 to TRBJ1-2; 7 nucleotides line up with TRBD1. J lost 3 bases, V lost 4 bases, and 8 bases had no gene match. Germline values: CDR1 SGHTA, CDR2 FQGNSA. The CDR3 runs 15 residues.

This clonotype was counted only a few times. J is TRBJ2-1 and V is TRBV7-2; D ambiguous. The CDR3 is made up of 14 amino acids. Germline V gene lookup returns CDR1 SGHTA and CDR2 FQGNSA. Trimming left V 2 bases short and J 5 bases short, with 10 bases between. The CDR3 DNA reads TGTGCCAGCAGCTTAATTGGGGTTGACAATGAGCAGTTCTTC. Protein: CASSLIGVDNEQFF.